This TCR beta chain was sequenced for a study of T cell responses to AZD1222 COVID-19 vaccine. Study-level results: Recipients of two AZD1222 doses showed rising Spike-specific TCR breadth and depth. Possibly, clonal diversity was underestimated; donors were largely white British and included more females.

The CDR3 consists of 14 residues. V was trimmed by 1 base and J by 3 bases, leaving 6 bases between them. The germline V gene has CDR1 KGHDR and CDR2 SFDVKD. Clones were read by immunoSEQ multiplex PCR, and TCRdb kept only the in-frame ones, dropping some. The table records under 150,000 clones, roughly 80% of them present only once. In regard to this clone: Antigen unknown.

This chain connects TRBV24-1 to TRBJ2-1; D not resolved. Sequenced material: peripheral blood, taken on day 0 of MenACWY control vaccination. The sequence was obtained from an adult in good health. CDR3 nucleotide sequence: TGTGCCACCAGTGATTTAGTCAGCTACAATGAGCAGTTCTTC. Amino acid sequence: CATSDLVSYNEQFF.